This entry concerns a single T cell receptor (beta chain). This clone's antigen is unknown. The record has no base qualities; no much larger clone is one base away. Libraries came from the immunoSEQ multiplex PCR assay. For the multiplex PCR, a mixture combining 60 forward primers for TCR Vbeta segments and 13 reverse primers for TCR Jbeta segments was used. The CDR3 region of rearranged TCR beta genes was amplified from genomic DNA by a multiplex PCR assay. The Illumina HiSeq System was used to sequence the amplified TCR beta libraries as 87-base-pair reads. The authors' analysis ran thus. In a later analysis, roughly 80 million unique TCR beta chains were counted across the roughly 670 repertoires, and roughly 11 million of these chains were shared by at least two donors. A nearest-neighbor algorithm error-corrected the raw reads and collapsed the reads into unique sequences, merging closely related sequences to remove PCR and sequencing errors. V, D and J gene segments were assigned by aligning CDR3 sequences to IMGT reference sequences. For a sequence to be retained, a match of at least six nucleotides was required to both a V gene segment and a J gene segment. Rearrangements were classified as productive when the CDR3 lacked stop codons and remained in frame with V and J, and all other rearrangements were classified as non-productive. CDR3 was defined by IMGT convention, running from the second conserved V-encoded cysteine to the conserved J-encoded phenylalanine. The earlier analysis of about 620 of the donors excluded sequences that lacked an unambiguous match to a single V gene segment. An earlier analysis of under 750 of the donors called V segments functional above 56.7% productive rearrangements and segregating when the between-donor standard deviation exceeded 5%. A statistical classification framework was developed to diagnose cytomegalovirus status using the catalog of TCR beta chain sequences. V and J gene assignment, in a later analysis, came from comparing TCR nucleotide sequences with IMGT/GENE-DB human TR gene sequences. In a later analysis, CDR3 sequences and most-parsimonious VDJ recombination scenarios were assigned using the TCRdist pipeline. In a later analysis, every TCR beta chain was defined by the combination of its CDR3 amino acid sequence and its V-gene family, and reads without a unique V-gene family were dropped. A later analysis removed 550 to 700 highly shared, low-generation-probability nucleotide sequences to deal with suspected cross-contamination and a sequencing artifact. A later analysis calculated a clonal expansion index for each public chain from normalized within-repertoire ranks of inferred template counts. In a later analysis, generation probabilities were computed using a VDJ recombination model fitted to out-of-frame rearrangements, and the results were checked against IGoR. In a later analysis, TCR-TCR, TCR-HLA and TCR-CMV co-occurrence was scored with hypergeometric tests, and a repertoire-size bias correction was applied to TCR pairs. To estimate false discovery rates, a later analysis permuted the HLA or CMV assignments 20 times. In a later analysis, co-occurring TCRs were grouped using DBSCAN, and TCRdist sequence similarity was added for clustering within HLA-allele-positive subsets. Repertoires with fewer than 30,000 or more than 120,000 public chains were left out of co-occurrence clustering, as were a handful of repertoires with anomalous nucleotide sharing. TCRdb stores this immuneACCESS table with in-frame sequences only. Part of the clones is absent; in the studies checked, under half of the shortfall reflects unresolved V genes, and no reason is known for the rest. V and J calls and clone size come straight from that table; D and trimming were deduced from the DNA. Across this sample there are about 100,000 clones, with approximately 81% seen only once. Together, the top ten hold over 12% of the sample.

The data were taken from a study of cytomegalovirus exposure and HLA in healthy donors (dated 2017 in TCRdb). Describing the broader study: An earlier analysis of 587 of the donors reported approximately 300 Gb of sequence data and 117 million unique TCR beta sequences obtained from about 170 million T cells. Using immunosequencing, the study profiled T cell repertoires from 666 subjects and related those repertoires to cytomegalovirus serostatus. All discovery cohort repertoires had been generated on a single sequencing platform. Roughly 300 gigabases of sequencing data and tens of millions of unique TCR sequences were included in an early release covering around 600 HLA-typed donors. The study was designed to test whether signatures of past pathogen exposure could be identified by cataloging public T cell receptors. The number of donors typed differed by locus, with roughly 620-640 for A, B, C, DRB1 and DQB1, 522 for DQA1, 600 to 610 for DPA1, and 400 to 490 for DPB1. On average, over 200,000 unique TCR beta nucleotide sequences were sequenced per donor among 398 genotyped donors of the cohort, with 15% to 20% of those sequences being non-productive. Class I and class II HLA loci were covered by the typing at four-digit resolution. A later analysis re-examined previously published TCR beta repertoires from roughly 650 donors and added high-resolution HLA genotyping to investigate patterns of TCR occurrence. Rather than drawing on any new phenotypic data, the later analysis identified candidate immune exposures from TCR beta sequences and the way those sequences occurred across donors. A handful of DR-DQ haplotypes were treated as single units for association and clustering because of strong linkage in the cohort. Genome-wide SNP genotypes for about 55% of the roughly 670 donors were used in a later genetic analysis, which treated that subset as a discovery cohort. Of the approximately 370 genotyped donors, 65% to 90% were placed in the genetic ancestry cluster associated with self-reported Caucasian donors. To decide whether each TCR beta V gene segment behaved as functional or pseudogenic, an earlier analysis of some 580 of the donors relied on high-throughput TCR beta sequencing. A separate validation cohort of 100 to 150 different subjects was used in addition to the roughly 720-subject first cohort. To predict cytomegalovirus infection status, the study combined high-throughput TCR immunosequencing, statistical association of individual TCRs with disease status, and machine learning. Donor age, sex, ethnicity and CMV serostatus were compiled alongside the repertoire data. Broader findings and caveats from the paper: The classifier was reported to diagnose cytomegalovirus status with high specificity and sensitivity in both the original and validation cohorts. A later analysis found that TCR association rates varied across HLA loci, with DRB1 alleles showing the most associated TCRs and HLA-C alleles the fewest. The only immune exposure information available for the cohort was CMV serostatus. In an earlier analysis of 450 to 750 of the donors, most TCR beta V segments appeared in productive rearrangements about 87% or about 30% of the time, broadly matching IMGT annotations. A later genetic analysis reported fewer N-insertions in productive TCRs among donors in an Asian-associated ancestry cluster than the roughly 650-donor mean. Strong co-occurrence of HLA alleles, especially DR and DQ, made assigning TCR associations to individual alleles difficult. A further reported finding was that TCR beta sequences accurately predicted the HLA-A and HLA-B alleles for most subjects in the first cohort. This cohort had only TCR beta chains sequenced, and the lack of alpha or paired-chain data limited which features could be detected. In a later analysis, HLA-associated TCR beta chains were found to be more clonally expanded and to have lower generation probabilities than equally common non-associated chains. The study listed 164 TCR beta chains as associated with cytomegalovirus. Specific HLA alleles were associated with 15,000 to 20,000 TCR beta sequences at a false discovery rate of 0.05 in a later analysis. Because HLA typing was unavailable for some donors at each locus, only the typed subset was used in association tests. Some IMGT-functional V segments, including TRBV6-2 and TRBV6-3, could not be told apart with the 87-base-pair reads, so those segments were excluded. A later genetic analysis associated a missense DCLRE1C variant with V-gene and J-gene trimming of TCR beta chains, and an independent cohort replicated the association. Three of the identified cytomegalovirus-associated TCR beta chains were confirmed in vitro to be specific for cytomegalovirus antigens. It was suggested by the authors that the approach could potentially be generalized to other disease states and immunological phenotypes. Across donors, most TCR sequences were observed very rarely, whereas some public TCRs were present in many individuals. Approximately 16 rarely observed V segments, including chromosome 9 orphons, were excluded from the earlier analysis of about 610 of the donors because counts were too low. Most CMV-associated TCR beta chains appeared to be HLA-restricted in a later analysis, and the HLA associations seemed to be driven largely by CMV exposure. In a later analysis, several top co-occurrence clusters were reported to appear linked to parvovirus B19, influenza, CMV and Epstein-Barr virus. A group of highly shared sequence variants was considered likely to be a technical artifact of the sequencing pipeline. Linkage disequilibrium might explain the correlated functional status among segregating V segments, but an unknown experimental factor could not be ruled out. Roughly uniform sequencing depth across donors was assumed in presence/absence analyses, although this assumption may not hold.

The CDR3, from cysteine to phenylalanine, totals 14 residues. The sequence is cut down to CDR3 DNA, 42 bases in frame from base 1. From V the trimming removes 5 bases and from J it removes 5 bases, while the gene matches leave 9 bases of the junction unaccounted for. Taken from the germline V gene, the CDR1 and CDR2 loops are SGHVS and FNYEAQ. The cohort consisted of 670 or so healthy bone marrow donors. At the time of sampling, all cohort members were nominally healthy, though unrecorded immune exposures were likely present. The donor tested CMV seropositive, placing the donor among the 250 to 350 seropositive members of the cohort. A peripheral blood sample was collected from each donor, and TCR beta sequencing was performed on peripheral blood mononuclear cells. Genomic DNA was extracted from the blood cell samples with the Qiagen DNeasy Blood Extraction Kit.

This TCR came from a male donor in good health and CMV-seropositive. Sequenced sample: PBMCs. The rearranged chain carries TRBV7-6 and TRBJ2-7; the central 7 bases match TRBD1. The nucleotides are TGTGCCAGCAGCCTACTCAGGGGGACCGACGAGCAGTACTTC. The encoded protein is CASSLLRGTDEQYF.